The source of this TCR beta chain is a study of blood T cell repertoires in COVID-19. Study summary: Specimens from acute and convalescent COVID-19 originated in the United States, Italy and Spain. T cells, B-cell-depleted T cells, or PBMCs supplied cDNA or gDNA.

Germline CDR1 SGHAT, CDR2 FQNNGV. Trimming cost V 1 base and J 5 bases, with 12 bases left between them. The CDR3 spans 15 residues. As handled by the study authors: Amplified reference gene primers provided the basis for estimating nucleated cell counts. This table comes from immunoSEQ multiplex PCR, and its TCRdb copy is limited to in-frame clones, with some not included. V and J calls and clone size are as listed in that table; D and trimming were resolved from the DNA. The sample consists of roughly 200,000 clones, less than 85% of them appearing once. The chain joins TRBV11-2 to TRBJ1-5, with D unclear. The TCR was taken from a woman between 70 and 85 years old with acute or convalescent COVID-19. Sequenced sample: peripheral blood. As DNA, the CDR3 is TGTGCCAGCAGCTTAGCCGGACTCGACGATCAGCCCCAGCATTTT. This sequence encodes CASSLAGLDDQPQHF.